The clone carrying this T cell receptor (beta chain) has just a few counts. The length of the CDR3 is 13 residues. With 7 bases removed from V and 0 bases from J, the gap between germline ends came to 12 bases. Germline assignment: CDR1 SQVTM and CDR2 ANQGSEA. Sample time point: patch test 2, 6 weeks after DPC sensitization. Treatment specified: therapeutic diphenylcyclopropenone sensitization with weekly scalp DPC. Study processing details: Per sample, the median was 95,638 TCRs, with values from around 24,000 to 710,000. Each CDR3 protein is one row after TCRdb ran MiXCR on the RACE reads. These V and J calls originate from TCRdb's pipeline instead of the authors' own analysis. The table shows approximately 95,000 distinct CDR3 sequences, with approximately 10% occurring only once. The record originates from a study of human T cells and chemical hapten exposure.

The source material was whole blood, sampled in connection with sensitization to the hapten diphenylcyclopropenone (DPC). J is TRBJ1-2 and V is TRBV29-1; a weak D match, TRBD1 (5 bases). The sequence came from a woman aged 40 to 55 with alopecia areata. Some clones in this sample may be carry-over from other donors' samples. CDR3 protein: CSARDSTNYGYTF. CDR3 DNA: TGCAGCGCCCGGGACTCCACTAACTATGGCTACACCTTC.